This TCR beta chain was observed in a study of blood T cell repertoires in COVID-19. Across the study: PBMCs, B-cell-depleted T cells, or T cells provided the cDNA or gDNA that made up the material.

From germline, CDR1 is SNHLY and CDR2 FYNNEI. Trimming took 7 bases from V and 9 from J, leaving 15 bases between them. The CDR3 is 12 residues long. The protocol was immunoSEQ multiplex PCR, while the TCRdb copy is restricted to in-frame clones and leaves out a portion. The profile covers more than 200,000 clones, with 75% to 95% appearing a single time and over 1.5% taken by the ten largest. Sample: PBMCs or T cells enriched from blood (not recorded which). The rearrangement uses TRBV2 and TRBJ1-1; D call uncertain. This sequence was found in a woman aged 18-29 years who had recovered from COVID-19. Here the CDR3 DNA reads TGTGCCAGCACCCGAGGGCCAGAAAAAGCTTTCTTT. It translates to CASTRGPEKAFF.